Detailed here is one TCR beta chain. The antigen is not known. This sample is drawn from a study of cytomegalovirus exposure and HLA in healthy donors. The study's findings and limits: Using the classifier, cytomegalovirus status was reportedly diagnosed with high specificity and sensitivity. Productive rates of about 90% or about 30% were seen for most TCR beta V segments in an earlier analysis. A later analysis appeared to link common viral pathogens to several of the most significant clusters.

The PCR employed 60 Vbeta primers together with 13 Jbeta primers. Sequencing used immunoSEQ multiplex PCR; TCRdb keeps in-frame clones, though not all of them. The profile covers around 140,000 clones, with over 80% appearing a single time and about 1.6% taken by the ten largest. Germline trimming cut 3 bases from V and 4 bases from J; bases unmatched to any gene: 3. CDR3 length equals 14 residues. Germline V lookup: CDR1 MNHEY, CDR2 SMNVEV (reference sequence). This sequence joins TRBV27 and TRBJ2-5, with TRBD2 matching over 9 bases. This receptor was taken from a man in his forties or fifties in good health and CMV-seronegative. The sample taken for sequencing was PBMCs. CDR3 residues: CASSFAGGRETQYF. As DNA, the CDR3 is TGTGCCAGCAGTTTCGCGGGGGGGAGAGAGACCCAGTACTTC.